This TCR beta chain was obtained from a study of identical twins. This clonotype was recorded at least ten times. The germline V gene encodes CDR1 SNHLY and CDR2 FYNNEI. V lost 6 bases and J lost 5, with 7 bases in between. CDR3 length: 11 amino acids. TCRdb processed the 5' RACE reads anew with MiXCR; each CDR3 protein has one entry. The profile covers about 200,000 distinct CDR3 sequences, with approximately 9% appearing a single time and around 5.1% taken by the ten largest. The material sequenced was memory (CD45RO+) T cells sorted from blood. The TCR comes from a woman between 18 and 29 years old in good health. The chain combines TRBV2 with TRBJ2-5; D is unresolved. CDR3 nucleotide sequence: TGTGCCAGCAGGCTAAGGGAGACCCAGTACTTC. It specifies CASRLRETQYF.